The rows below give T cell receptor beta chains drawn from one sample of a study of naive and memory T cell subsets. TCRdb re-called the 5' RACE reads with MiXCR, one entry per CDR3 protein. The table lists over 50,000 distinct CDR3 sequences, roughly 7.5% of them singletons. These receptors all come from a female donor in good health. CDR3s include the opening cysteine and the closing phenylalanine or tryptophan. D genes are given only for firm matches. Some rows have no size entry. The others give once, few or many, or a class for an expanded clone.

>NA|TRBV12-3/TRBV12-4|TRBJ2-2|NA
CASSLIGVGELFF
TGTGCCAGCAGTTTAATCGGGGTCGGGGAGCTGTTTTTT
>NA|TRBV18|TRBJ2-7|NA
CASSPPQVPPEQYF
TGTGCCAGCTCACCACCGCAGGTCCCTCCCGAGCAGTACTTC
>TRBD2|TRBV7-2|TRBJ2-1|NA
CASSLALAGNEQFF
TGTGCCAGCAGCTTAGCCCTAGCGGGTAATGAGCAGTTCTTC
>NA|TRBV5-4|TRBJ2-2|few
CASSSNSWGELFF
TGTGCCAGCAGCTCGAATTCGTGGGGGGAGCTGTTTTTT
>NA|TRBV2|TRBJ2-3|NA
CASSGMISTDTQYF
TGTGCCAGCAGTGGGATGATCAGCACAGATACGCAGTATTTT
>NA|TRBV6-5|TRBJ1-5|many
CASRATGNQPQHF
TGTGCCAGCAGGGCCACGGGCAATCAGCCCCAGCATTTT
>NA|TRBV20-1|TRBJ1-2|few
CSARLTNYGDTF
TGCAGTGCTAGACTGACCAACTATGGCGACACCTTC
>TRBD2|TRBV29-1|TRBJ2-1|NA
CSVVRLAGGDNEQFF
TGCAGCGTTGTACGCTTAGCGGGGGGAGACAATGAGCAGTTCTTC
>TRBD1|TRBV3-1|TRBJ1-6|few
CASRLTGEGSPLHF
TGTGCCAGCAGACTTACAGGGGAAGGCTCACCCCTCCACTTT
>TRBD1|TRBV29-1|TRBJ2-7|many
CSVRRTGGDEQYF
TGCAGCGTGCGGAGGACAGGGGGTGACGAGCAGTACTTC
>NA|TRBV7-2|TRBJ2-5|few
CASSYGPGTPQETQYF
TGTGCCAGCAGCTATGGTCCCGGGACTCCTCAAGAGACCCAGTACTTC
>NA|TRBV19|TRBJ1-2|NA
CASTLLDSGLYGYTF
TGTGCCAGTACTCTCCTCGACAGCGGATTGTATGGCTACACCTTC
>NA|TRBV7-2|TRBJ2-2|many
CASSLLYNTGELFF
TGTGCCAGCAGCTTATTATATAACACCGGGGAGCTGTTTTTT
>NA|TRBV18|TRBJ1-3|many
CASSPPNIGNTIYF
TGTGCCAGCTCACCCCCCAATATTGGAAACACCATATATTTT
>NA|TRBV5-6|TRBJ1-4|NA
CASSFRRWNGGEKLFF
TGTGCCAGCAGTTTCCGACGGTGGAATGGAGGTGAAAAACTGTTTTTT
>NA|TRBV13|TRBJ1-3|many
CASSLLQAGSGNTIYF
TGTGCCAGCAGCTTACTACAGGCAGGCTCTGGAAACACCATATATTTT
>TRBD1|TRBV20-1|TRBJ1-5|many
CSASKGQMINQPQHF
TGCAGTGCTAGTAAGGGACAGATGATCAATCAGCCCCAGCATTTT
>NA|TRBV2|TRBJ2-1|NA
CAIHGGRDYNEQFF
TGTGCCATACACGGGGGGCGGGACTACAATGAGCAGTTCTTC
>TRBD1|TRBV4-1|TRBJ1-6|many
CASSQGTGGIGIYNSPLHF
TGCGCCAGCAGCCAAGGGACAGGGGGCATTGGAATCTATAATTCACCCCTCCACTTT
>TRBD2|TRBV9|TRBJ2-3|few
CASSVGLATTDTQYF
TGTGCCAGCAGCGTTGGACTAGCGACCACAGATACGCAGTATTTT
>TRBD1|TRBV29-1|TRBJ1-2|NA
CSADRASGDTF
TGCAGCGCCGACAGGGCAAGTGGCGACACCTTC
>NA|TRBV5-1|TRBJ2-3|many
CASSRFTGTDTQYF
TGCGCCAGCAGCCGTTTTACTGGCACAGATACGCAGTATTTT
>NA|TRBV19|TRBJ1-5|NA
CASSPSFSRNQPQHF
TGTGCCAGTAGTCCCAGCTTTTCTCGCAATCAGCCCCAGCATTTT
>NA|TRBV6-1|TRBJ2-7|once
CASSERTSRSYEQYF
TGTGCCAGCAGTGAGCGGACTTCTCGGTCCTACGAGCAGTACTTC
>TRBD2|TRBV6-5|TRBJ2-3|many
CASSYGGRGADTQYF
TGTGCCAGCAGTTACGGCGGGCGGGGGGCAGATACGCAGTATTTT
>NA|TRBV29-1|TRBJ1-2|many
CSVAIQGTNYGYTF
TGCAGCGTTGCTATTCAGGGGACTAACTATGGCTACACCTTC
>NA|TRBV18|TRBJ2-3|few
CASSDSLSDTQYF
TGTGCCAGCTCGGACAGCTTATCAGATACGCAGTATTTT
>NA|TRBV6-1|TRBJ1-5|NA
CASSAGTQTYSNQPQHF
TGTGCCAGCAGTGCCGGGACACAGACCTATAGCAATCAGCCCCAGCATTTT
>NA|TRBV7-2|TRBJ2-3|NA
CARSFQGGDTQYF
TGTGCCAGAAGCTTTCAGGGCGGAGATACGCAGTATTTT
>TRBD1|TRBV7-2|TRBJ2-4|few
CASSSDDRVAFQYF
TGTGCCAGCAGCTCCGATGACAGGGTCGCTTTTCAGTACTTC
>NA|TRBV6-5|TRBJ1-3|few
CASSFGRTVVSGNTIYF
TGTGCCAGCAGTTTCGGTCGGACCGTTGTATCTGGAAACACCATATATTTT
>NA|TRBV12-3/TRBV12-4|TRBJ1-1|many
CASSRGVVAEAFF
TGTGCCAGCAGCCGTGGAGTTGTAGCTGAAGCTTTCTTT
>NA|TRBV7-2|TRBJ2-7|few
CASNHRPGNEQYF
TGTGCCAGCAATCACAGGCCTGGTAACGAGCAGTACTTC
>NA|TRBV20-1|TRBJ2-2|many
CSARGGAHTGELFF
TGCAGTGCCCGGGGTGGTGCGCACACCGGGGAGCTGTTTTTT
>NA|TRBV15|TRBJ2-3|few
CATSRSPRADTQYF
TGTGCCACCAGCAGAAGTCCTAGGGCAGATACGCAGTATTTT
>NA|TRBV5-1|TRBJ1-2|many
CASSPDRDYGYTF
TGCGCCAGCAGCCCAGACAGAGACTATGGCTACACCTTC
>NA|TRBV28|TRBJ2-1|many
CASSFLGRSYNEQFF
TGTGCCAGCAGTTTTCTCGGTCGTTCCTACAATGAGCAGTTCTTC
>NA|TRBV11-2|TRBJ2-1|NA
CASSFRSDSSYNEQFF
TGTGCCAGCAGCTTTAGATCGGACAGCTCCTACAATGAGCAGTTCTTC
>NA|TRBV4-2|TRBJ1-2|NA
CASSQDRTGANYGYTF
TGTGCCAGCAGCCAAGATAGGACGGGAGCTAACTATGGCTACACCTTC
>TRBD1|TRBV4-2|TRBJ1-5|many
CASSLQGAHNQPQHF
TGTGCCAGCAGCCTCCAGGGGGCCCACAATCAGCCCCAGCATTTT
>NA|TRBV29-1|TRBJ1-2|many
CSVERDYRPPVF
TGCAGCGTTGAAAGGGACTATCGTCCCCCGGTATTC
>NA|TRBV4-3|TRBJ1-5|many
CASSRLWGANQPQHF
TGCGCCAGCAGCCGTCTTTGGGGGGCAAATCAGCCCCAGCATTTT
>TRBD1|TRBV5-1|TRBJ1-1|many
CASSSLGQGNEAFF
TGCGCCAGCAGCTCCCTGGGACAGGGGAATGAAGCTTTCTTT
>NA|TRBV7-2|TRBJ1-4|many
CASSLASVAELFF
TGTGCCAGCAGCTTAGCTTCCGTTGCAGAACTGTTTTTT
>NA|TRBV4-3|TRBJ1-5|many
CASSQEGWYDRTGQPQHF
TGCGCCAGCAGCCAAGAGGGGTGGTACGACCGAACCGGGCAGCCCCAGCATTTT
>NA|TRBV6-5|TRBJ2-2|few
CASQTGEVTGELFF
TGTGCCAGCCAAACAGGGGAGGTCACCGGGGAGCTGTTTTTT
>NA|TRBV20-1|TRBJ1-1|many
CSAIEGTEAFF
TGCAGTGCTATAGAAGGCACTGAAGCTTTCTTT
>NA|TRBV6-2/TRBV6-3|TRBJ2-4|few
CASSDRTLAKNIQYF
TGTGCCAGCAGTGACAGAACATTAGCCAAAAACATTCAGTACTTC
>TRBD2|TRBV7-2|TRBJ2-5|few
CASSLGSSGGSGQETQYF
TGTGCCAGCAGCTTAGGGTCTAGCGGGGGTTCGGGCCAAGAGACCCAGTACTTC
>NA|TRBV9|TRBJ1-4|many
CASSARPGATNEKLFF
TGTGCCAGCAGCGCCCGGCCGGGGGCAACTAATGAAAAACTGTTTTTT
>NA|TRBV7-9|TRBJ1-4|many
CASSPRAGGEKLFF
TGTGCCAGCAGCCCCAGGGCTGGTGGGGAAAAACTGTTTTTT
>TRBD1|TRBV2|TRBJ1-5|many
CASSEQQGRVQPQHF
TGTGCCAGCAGTGAACAACAGGGGAGGGTTCAGCCCCAGCATTTT
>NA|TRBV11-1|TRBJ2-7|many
CASSLQTTYEQYF
TGTGCCAGCAGCTTGCAAACTACCTACGAGCAGTACTTC